Listed below are T cell receptor beta chains from one sample, sequenced in a study of Ad26.COV2.S vaccination and SARS-CoV-2 variants. Method: immunoSEQ multiplex PCR; TCRdb's copy keeps in-frame clones and lacks some. The sample includes roughly 330,000 clones, about nine tenths seen only once; the top ten take around 5.5%. This specimen was peripheral blood, taken in a trial of Ad26.COV2.S vaccine versus placebo. Every receptor here comes from a person aged 18-65 years who received the Ad26.COV2.S COVID-19 vaccine or a placebo. Both conserved end residues are part of each CDR3. A D gene is named only where the DNA matches it firmly. Clone size is not always given. Where it is, it says once, few, many or a class for expanded clones.

d_gene	v_gene	j_gene	abundance	CDR3aa	CDR3nt
TRBD2	TRBV5-5	TRBJ2-2	.	CASSRGGQNTGELFF	TGTGCCAGCAGCCGGGGGGGTCAGAACACCGGGGAGCTGTTTTTT
.	TRBV7-6	TRBJ1-2	once	CASSPPGKNGYTF	TGTGCCAGCAGCCCCCCGGGGAAGAATGGCTACACCTTC
TRBD2	TRBV3-1/TRBV3-2	TRBJ2-3	.	CASRGSGIKQDTQYF	TGTGCCAGCAGGGGGAGCGGGATAAAGCAAGATACGCAGTATTTT
.	TRBV5-1	TRBJ1-4	.	CASSYGSEDEKLFF	TGCGCCAGCAGCTATGGGAGCGAGGATGAAAAACTGTTTTTT
TRBD1	TRBV19	TRBJ1-4	.	CASSLRDRGPVYEKLFF	TGTGCCAGTAGCTTACGGGACAGGGGGCCAGTCTATGAAAAACTGTTTTTT
.	TRBV2	TRBJ2-7	.	CASDETGYTYEQYF	TGTGCCAGCGACGAGACAGGCTATACCTACGAGCAGTACTTC
.	TRBV9	TRBJ2-2	.	CASSVPRAGHTNTGELFF	TGTGCCAGCAGCGTCCCTCGAGCGGGACATACGAACACCGGGGAGCTGTTTTTT
.	TRBV12-3/TRBV12-4	TRBJ1-2	.	CASSLRTAYGYTF	TGTGCCAGCAGTTTAAGGACAGCCTATGGCTACACCTTC
.	TRBV12-5	TRBJ1-4	.	CASGRQQGGRWGNEKLFF	TGTGCTAGTGGTCGACAGCAAGGGGGTCGGTGGGGGAATGAAAAACTGTTTTTT
.	TRBV6-5	TRBJ2-1	.	CASSYDRYNEQFF	TGTGCCAGCAGTTACGACAGATACAATGAGCAGTTCTTC
.	TRBV7-2	TRBJ2-2	.	CASSPRTFGRELFF	TGTGCCAGCAGCCCTCGGACTTTCGGGAGGGAGCTGTTTTTT
.	TRBV7-2	TRBJ2-1	.	CASSFHASTSMNEQFF	TGTGCCAGCAGCTTTCACGCCTCGACTAGTATGAATGAGCAGTTCTTC
TRBD1	TRBV6-5	TRBJ2-1	once	CASSSGGSSYNEQFF	TGTGCCAGCAGTTCAGGGGGTAGCTCCTACAATGAGCAGTTCTTC
.	TRBV20-1	TRBJ1-1	.	CSAKLVDEAFF	TGCAGTGCTAAACTTGTCGATGAAGCTTTCTTT
TRBD1	TRBV19	TRBJ1-5	.	CASIDRGRFSGNQPQHF	TGTGCCAGTATTGACAGGGGGCGGTTCAGTGGCAATCAGCCCCAGCATTTT
.	TRBV28	TRBJ2-3	.	CASRTPQRADTQYF	TGTGCCAGTCGGACTCCTCAGAGGGCAGATACGCAGTATTTT
.	TRBV19	TRBJ2-2	.	CASSNLIWNTGELFF	TGTGCCAGTAGTAACCTAATTTGGAACACCGGGGAGCTGTTTTTT